This TCR beta chain was observed in a study of radiotherapy plus CTLA-4 blockade in lung cancer. TCRdb's table, derived via immunoSEQ multiplex PCR, lists solely in-frame clones and lacks some. The sample lists roughly 45,000 clones, about 63% seen once, with approximately 18% in the top ten. Germline V gene sequence: CDR1 ENHRY, CDR2 SYGVKD. V shed 6 bases, J shed 7 bases, and the junction held 6 bases outside the gene matches. The CDR3 is made up of 15 amino acids. The sequence was collected from a human donor with non-small cell lung cancer who had a partial response to radiotherapy plus ipilimumab. V gene TRBV10-3 combines with J gene TRBJ2-1, with 13 bases identical to TRBD2. The source material was peripheral blood, sampled from a patient treated with radiotherapy plus ipilimumab. This CDR3 reads CAIRLAGGPGNEQFF. CDR3 nucleotides: TGTGCCATCAGACTAGCGGGAGGGCCGGGGAATGAGCAGTTCTTC.